This TCR beta chain is from a study of post-analysis software for immune sequencing data. Study information: The disease courses spanned relapsing-remitting, secondary progressive and progressive-relapsing forms of multiple sclerosis.

This clonotype was detected only a few times. Its antigen is not known. Sequencing libraries made from TCR beta cDNA carried unique molecular identifiers. One entry per CDR3 protein, called by TCRdb with MiXCR from the PCR reads. The profile shows around 770,000 distinct CDR3 sequences, 46% of them singletons. Study-level points and caveats: Multiple sclerosis was associated with a significant reduction in normalized Chao1 diversity relative to controls. In patients, TRBV5-6, TRBV5-1 and TRBV20-1 belonged to roughly five TRBV segments found more frequently than in controls.

J lost 0 bases, V lost 6 bases, and 9 bases had no gene match. Germline CDR1 MNHEY, CDR2 SVGAGI. This CDR3 spans 16 amino acids. Material for sequencing was blood. This chain joins TRBV6-5 and TRBJ2-3, with 7 nucleotides matching TRBD1. The TCR sequence derives from a girl aged 5-17 years with multiple sclerosis. The CDR3 DNA reads as TGTGCCAGCAGGATAAAGGGGGCCGCTAGCACAGATACGCAGTATTTT. This translates into CASRIKGAASTDTQYF.